Listed below are T cell receptor beta chains from one sample, sequenced in a study of cytomegalovirus exposure and HLA in healthy donors. Data came from immunoSEQ multiplex PCR; TCRdb stores just in-frame clones and leaves some out. The sample consists of around 190,000 clones, roughly four fifths of them appearing once. Sequenced: PBMCs. Receptors were obtained from a woman aged 25-40 years in good health and CMV-seropositive. The CDR3 runs from the conserved cysteine through the conserved F or W. The order of the fields is D gene, J gene, clone size, V gene, CDR3 protein, CDR3 DNA. A D gene is named only where the DNA matches it firmly. A clone size is listed for some rows: how often the clone was seen (once, few, many), or a class if it is expanded.

TRBD2,TRBJ2-1,-,TRBV4-1,CASSTPSGRYFNEQFF,TGCGCCAGCAGCACGCCTTCCGGGAGGTACTTCAATGAGCAGTTCTTC
-,TRBJ2-7,-,TRBV28,CASSEDGSSYEQYF,TGTGCCAGCAGTGAGGACGGGAGCTCCTACGAGCAGTACTTC
TRBD1,TRBJ1-4,-,TRBV5-1,CASSLAGQGVGEKLFF,TGCGCCAGCAGCTTGGCCGGACAGGGAGTAGGGGAAAAACTGTTTTTT
TRBD1,TRBJ1-5,-,TRBV27,CASSSLPRGNQPQHF,TGTGCCAGCAGTTCCCTCCCCAGGGGGAATCAGCCCCAGCATTTT
-,TRBJ1-2,-,TRBV27,CASSFGQYYGYTF,TGTGCCAGCAGTTTCGGACAATACTATGGCTACACCTTC
TRBD1,TRBJ1-2,few,TRBV5-4,CASSSDRGPLTGGYTF,TGTGCCAGCAGCTCGGACAGGGGGCCCCTAACGGGTGGCTACACCTTC
TRBD2,TRBJ2-5,-,TRBV7-8,CASSSPGLAKETQYF,TGTGCCAGCAGCTCTCCGGGACTAGCCAAAGAGACCCAGTACTTC
TRBD1,TRBJ2-2,-,TRBV6-1,CASSQTGGNTGELFF,TGTGCCAGCAGTCAGACAGGGGGGAACACCGGGGAGCTGTTTTTT
-,TRBJ2-3,-,TRBV5-1,CASSLGGDRTDTQYF,TGCGCCAGCAGCTTGGGCGGGGACCGCACAGATACGCAGTATTTT
-,TRBJ2-1,-,TRBV11-2,CASSLDSGSNEQFF,TGTGCCAGCAGCTTAGATTCGGGGAGTAATGAGCAGTTCTTC
TRBD1,TRBJ1-2,-,TRBV28,CASSLDRGHGYTF,TGTGCCAGCAGTTTGGACAGGGGGCATGGCTACACCTTC
TRBD1,TRBJ1-1,-,TRBV2,CASSRQGVGTKAFF,TGTGCCAGCAGTCGACAGGGGGTCGGCACTAAAGCTTTCTTT
-,TRBJ1-5,-,TRBV5-5,CASSLASTVPNQPQHF,TGTGCCAGCAGCTTGGCCTCGACAGTCCCTAATCAGCCCCAGCATTTT
-,TRBJ1-2,few,TRBV7-6,CASSLVSDSYGYTF,TGTGCCAGCAGCTTAGTTTCAGACAGCTATGGCTACACCTTC
TRBD2,TRBJ2-7,-,TRBV5-1,CASSTNSGLAATEQYF,TGCGCCAGCAGCACGAACTCGGGACTAGCGGCTACGGAGCAGTACTTC
-,TRBJ1-1,once,TRBV7-9,CASSLSQVQNTEAFF,TGTGCCAGCAGCTTAAGTCAGGTCCAGAACACTGAAGCTTTCTTT
TRBD1,TRBJ2-7,-,TRBV6-5,CASSYFRTGWEQYF,TGTGCCAGCAGTTACTTCAGGACAGGCTGGGAGCAGTACTTC
TRBD1,TRBJ1-4,-,TRBV25-1,CASSEYWTGGEKLFF,TGTGCCAGCAGTGAATATTGGACAGGGGGCGAAAAACTGTTTTTT
TRBD1,TRBJ1-5,few,TRBV4-2,CASSNPGQGNPQPQHF,TGTGCCAGCAGCAACCCGGGACAGGGAAACCCCCAGCCCCAGCATTTT
-,TRBJ2-1,-,TRBV4-2,CASSQDRGSSSYNEQFF,TGTGCCAGCAGCCAAGATCGTGGGAGTTCCTCCTACAATGAGCAGTTCTTC
-,TRBJ2-7,few,TRBV14,CASSQLGGLTSYEQYF,TGTGCCAGCAGCCAGCTCGGGGGATTAACGTCCTACGAGCAGTACTTC
TRBD1,TRBJ1-5,few,TRBV4-1,CASSQEDRANQPQHF,TGCGCCAGCAGCCAAGAAGACAGGGCCAATCAGCCCCAGCATTTT
TRBD2,TRBJ2-5,-,TRBV28,CASSLGGGKGETQYF,TGTGCCAGCAGTTTAGGGGGGGGTAAGGGAGAGACCCAGTACTTC
TRBD2,TRBJ2-1,once,TRBV2,CASSERLAGDEQFF,TGTGCCAGCAGTGAAAGGCTAGCGGGAGACGAGCAGTTCTTC
-,TRBJ2-4,few,TRBV6-1,CASSDLQGGKNIQYF,TGTGCCAGCAGTGACCTCCAGGGTGGCAAAAACATTCAGTACTTC
TRBD2,TRBJ2-1,few,TRBV11-2,CASSFSNGLAGNEQFF,TGTGCCAGCAGCTTTTCTAATGGACTAGCGGGCAATGAGCAGTTCTTC
TRBD1,TRBJ1-4,few,TRBV7-6,CASHSQGGYEKLFF,TGTGCCAGCCACTCACAGGGGGGATATGAAAAACTGTTTTTT
-,TRBJ2-7,-,TRBV4-2,CASSQEGGSYEQYF,TGTGCCAGCAGCCAAGAAGGAGGGTCTTACGAGCAGTACTTC
TRBD1,TRBJ1-4,few,TRBV5-4,CASSGQGSEKLFF,TGTGCCAGCAGCGGACAGGGGTCTGAAAAACTGTTTTTT
-,TRBJ2-1,few,TRBV10-2,CASSFPFREQFF,TGCGCCAGCAGTTTTCCCTTCCGGGAGCAGTTCTTC
-,TRBJ2-3,-,TRBV9,CASSPLVTDTQYF,TGTGCCAGCAGCCCTCTAGTGACAGATACGCAGTATTTT
-,TRBJ2-1,-,TRBV27,CASSLYPGVGGDEQFF,TGTGCCAGCAGTTTATATCCAGGGGTGGGTGGTGATGAGCAGTTCTTC
-,TRBJ2-7,once,TRBV12-1,CASSFARPSEGDAYEQYF,TGTGCCAGCAGCTTTGCCAGACCCAGCGAGGGTGATGCCTACGAGCAGTACTTC
TRBD2,TRBJ2-3,-,TRBV7-9,CASSPWTSGGGDTQYF,TGTGCCAGCAGCCCTTGGACTAGCGGAGGGGGGGATACGCAGTATTTT
-,TRBJ2-2,-,TRBV6-1,CASSPGQGNTGELFF,TGTGCCAGCAGTCCCGGGCAGGGCAACACCGGGGAGCTGTTTTTT
-,TRBJ1-1,-,TRBV27,CASSSQGFEAFF,TGTGCCAGCAGTTCACAGGGTTTTGAAGCTTTCTTT
TRBD1,TRBJ1-2,-,TRBV9,CASSVESWTGKKANYGYTF,TGTGCCAGCAGCGTAGAGTCATGGACAGGGAAAAAGGCTAACTATGGCTACACCTTC
-,TRBJ2-7,few,TRBV15,CATSREQGSSYEQYF,TGTGCCACCAGCAGAGAACAGGGTTCATCCTACGAGCAGTACTTC
-,TRBJ1-4,-,TRBV5-1,CASSHARAGDSRANEKLFF,TGCGCCAGCAGCCACGCCCGGGCAGGAGACAGTCGGGCTAATGAAAAACTGTTTTTT
TRBD2,TRBJ2-1,-,TRBV28,CASSLFGGGRGEQFF,TGTGCCAGCAGTTTATTTGGCGGGGGAAGAGGGGAGCAGTTCTTC
TRBD2,TRBJ2-3,-,TRBV7-2,CASSLNLAGVDTQYF,TGTGCCAGCAGCTTAAACCTAGCGGGCGTAGATACGCAGTATTTT
TRBD1,TRBJ1-1,-,TRBV19,CASRRDRGPNTEAFF,TGTGCCAGTCGGAGGGACAGGGGACCCAACACTGAAGCTTTCTTT
TRBD2,TRBJ2-7,-,TRBV6-5,CASSLAGVGEQYF,TGTGCCAGCAGTTTAGCGGGAGTCGGAGAGCAGTACTTC
TRBD2,TRBJ2-1,-,TRBV2,CASSPGMGSLAGGTEQFF,TGTGCCAGCAGCCCCGGAATGGGGTCCCTAGCGGGAGGGACTGAGCAGTTCTTC